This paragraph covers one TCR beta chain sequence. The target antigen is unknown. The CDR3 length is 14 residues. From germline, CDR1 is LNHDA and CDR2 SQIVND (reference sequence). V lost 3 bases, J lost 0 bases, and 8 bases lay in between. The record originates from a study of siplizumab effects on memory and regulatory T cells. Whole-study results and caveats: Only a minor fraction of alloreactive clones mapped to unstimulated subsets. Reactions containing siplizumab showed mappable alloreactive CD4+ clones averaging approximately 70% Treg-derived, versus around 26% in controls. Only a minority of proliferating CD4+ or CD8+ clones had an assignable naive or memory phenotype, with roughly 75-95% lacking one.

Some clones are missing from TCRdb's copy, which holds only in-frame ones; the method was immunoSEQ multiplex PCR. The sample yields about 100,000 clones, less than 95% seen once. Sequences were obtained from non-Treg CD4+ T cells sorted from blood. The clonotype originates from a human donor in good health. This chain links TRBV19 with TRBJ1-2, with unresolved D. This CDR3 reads CASSINGANYGYTF. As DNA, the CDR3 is TGTGCCAGTAGTATTAACGGAGCTAACTATGGCTACACCTTC.